This record concerns one T cell receptor beta chain sequence. As yet, its antigen is unknown. An end of the junction does not agree with germline; a read error may underlie this. The sample belongs to a study of Graves' ophthalmopathy and Graves' hyperthyroidism. Across the study: At initial diagnosis, peripheral blood was obtained, and this preceded any treatment. Study conclusions and caveats: A majority of expanded thyroid clonotypes exceeding 0.001 frequency were likewise present in blood.

Transcripts of RNA were the source for amplifying TCR beta CDR3 regions. An initial RT-PCR round employing HTBI primers preceded a second-round multiplex PCR. MiXCR was run by TCRdb on the multiplex PCR reads, yielding one entry per CDR3 protein. Counted here are almost 750,000 distinct CDR3 sequences, 35% to 50% occurring once; the ten biggest clones make up 44%. CDR1 and CDR2 (germline): KGHDR, SFDVKD. The CDR3 extends over 14 amino acids. Ineligible for inclusion were patients with other autoimmune diseases, uncontrolled infections, pregnancy or lactation. The material sequenced was peripheral blood. This receptor was identified in an adult man with Graves' ophthalmopathy. The chain combines TRBV24-1 with TRBJ1-5; D is unresolved. CDR3 DNA sequence: TGTGCCAGCAGTGAAAACAGTAGCAATCAGCCCCAGCATTTT. It codes for CASSENSSNQPQHF.